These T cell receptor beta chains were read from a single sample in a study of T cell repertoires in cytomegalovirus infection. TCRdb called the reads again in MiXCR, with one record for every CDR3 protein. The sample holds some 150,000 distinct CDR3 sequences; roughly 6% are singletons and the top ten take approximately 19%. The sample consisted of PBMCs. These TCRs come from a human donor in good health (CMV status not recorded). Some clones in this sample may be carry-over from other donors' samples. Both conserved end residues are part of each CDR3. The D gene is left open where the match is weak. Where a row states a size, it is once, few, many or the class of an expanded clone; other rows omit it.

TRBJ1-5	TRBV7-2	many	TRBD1	TGTGCCAGCAGCTCCCGGGACAGGGGGATAAATCAGCCCCAGCATTTT	CASSSRDRGINQPQHF
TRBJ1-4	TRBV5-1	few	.	TGCGCCAGCAGCTTGGAGGCAGGGGATGAAAAACTGTTTTTT	CASSLEAGDEKLFF
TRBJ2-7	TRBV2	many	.	TGTGCCAGCAGTGAAGGGGAAAGCCCGACCTACGAGCAGTACTTC	CASSEGESPTYEQYF
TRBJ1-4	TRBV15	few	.	TGTGCCACCAGCAGAGATCGGGACCTTGAAAAACTGTTTTTT	CATSRDRDLEKLFF
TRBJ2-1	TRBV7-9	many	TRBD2	TGTGCCAGCAGCTTACGAGCGGGACTAGGTGGAATGAAGCAGTTCTTC	CASSLRAGLGGMKQFF
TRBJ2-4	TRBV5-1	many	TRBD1	TGCGCCAGCAGCCGACAGGGCCGTGAAAACATTCAGTACTTC	CASSRQGRENIQYF
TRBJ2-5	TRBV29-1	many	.	TGCAGCGCAACCCAGGGGAAAGAGACCCAGTACTTC	CSATQGKETQYF
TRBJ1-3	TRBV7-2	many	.	TGTGCCAGCAGCGCAGCCAAGTCTGGAAACACCATATATTTT	CASSAAKSGNTIYF
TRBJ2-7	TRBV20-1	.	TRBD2	TGCAGTGCCCCAAGCGGGGGAAACGCACGGCAGTACTTC	CSAPSGGNARQYF
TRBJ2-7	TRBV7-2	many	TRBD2	TGTGCCAGCAGCCGGGGACTAATAGGGTACGAGCAGTACTTC	CASSRGLIGYEQYF
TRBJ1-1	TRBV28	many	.	TGTGCCAGCAGCTTCGGCGCCATACTCCCTGAAGCTTTCTTT	CASSFGAILPEAFF
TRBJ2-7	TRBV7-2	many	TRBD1	TGTGCCAGCAGCGCCGGACAGGGCAGAAACGAGCAGTACTTC	CASSAGQGRNEQYF
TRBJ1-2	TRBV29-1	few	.	TGCAGCGTTGAACGCTCCCAAGGAGGTGGTGGCTACACCTTC	CSVERSQGGGGYTF
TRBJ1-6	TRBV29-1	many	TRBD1	TGCAGCGTTCGGGACAGGGAGTATTCACCCCTCCACTTT	CSVRDREYSPLHF
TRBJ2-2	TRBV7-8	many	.	TGTGCCAGCACACCCCATTGGCCGAACACCGGGGAGCTGTTTTTT	CASTPHWPNTGELFF
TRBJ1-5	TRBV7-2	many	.	TGTGCCAGCAGCTTGGACCCGGGCAATCAGCCCCAGCATTTT	CASSLDPGNQPQHF
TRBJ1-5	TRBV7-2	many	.	TGTGCCAGCAGCCTCCTCAGGGGAGGCAATCAGCCCCAGCATTTT	CASSLLRGGNQPQHF
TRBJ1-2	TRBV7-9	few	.	TGTGCCAGCAGCTTTGAGGGTACCTATGGCTACACCTTC	CASSFEGTYGYTF
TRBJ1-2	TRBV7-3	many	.	TGTGCCAGCAGCTTCGGGACGGAGTATGGCTACACCTTC	CASSFGTEYGYTF
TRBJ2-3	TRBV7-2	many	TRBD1	TGTGCCAGCAGCTTAGGTGGGCACAGGGGCTTCGATACGCAGTATTTT	CASSLGGHRGFDTQYF
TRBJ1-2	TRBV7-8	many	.	TGTGCCAGCAGCTTAGAAGACGGGCTTGGGGGCTATGGCTACACCTTC	CASSLEDGLGGYGYTF
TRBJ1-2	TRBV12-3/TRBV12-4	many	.	TGTGCCAGCAGTCCCGACAGGAGGAGCTATGGCTACACCTTC	CASSPDRRSYGYTF
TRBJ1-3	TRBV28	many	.	TGTGCCAGCTTTTCCTCTGGAAACACCATATATTTT	CASFSSGNTIYF
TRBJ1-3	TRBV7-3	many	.	TGTGCCAGCAGCCTGCAGGGGCAGTCTGGAAACACCATATATTTT	CASSLQGQSGNTIYF
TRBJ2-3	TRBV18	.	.	TGTGCCAGCTCACTTACTACAGGCATTAGCACAGATACGCAGTATTTT	CASSLTTGISTDTQYF
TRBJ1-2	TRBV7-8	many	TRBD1	TGTGCCAGCAGCTCCCGCCTCCTGTTACAGGGGAACTATGGCTACACCTTC	CASSSRLLLQGNYGYTF
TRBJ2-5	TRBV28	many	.	TGTGCCAGCAGTCTCTCGGCCGGACCTTTTGGGCAAGAGACCCAGTACTTC	CASSLSAGPFGQETQYF
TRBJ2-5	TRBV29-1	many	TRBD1	TGCAGCGTTGAAGGGACAGGGGAGACCCAGTACTTC	CSVEGTGETQYF
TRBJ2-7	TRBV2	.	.	TGTGCCAGCAGTGAAGGATCCAACGACAGCTACGAGCAGTACTTC	CASSEGSNDSYEQYF